The sequence of this T cell receptor (beta chain) was determined in a study of CD8+CD57+ T cells in acquired aplastic anemia listed by TCRdb under 2018. Regarding the study in general: On average, sorted CD4+ and CD8+ cells yielded 3.2 ug of extracted DNA, with a range of about 0.18 to 30 ug. An average of roughly 10 million reads for CD4+ cells and roughly 12 million reads for CD8+ cells was obtained from healthy donor samples. The full study reports these points: CD8+ Simpson's diversity did not differ significantly between patients and healthy controls (P=0.060). Although twenty-nine CD8+ CDR3 sequences were shared by patients and controls, these sequences appeared highly expressed in patients and within the immunodominant clones of patients.

In its sample, this clonotype was seen a few times. What this receptor recognizes is not known. Within one base of it there is no much larger clone, and no base qualities were kept. The germline V gene yields ENHRY for CDR1 and SYGVKD for CDR2. V ends up 4 bases short and J 6 bases short, with an unmatched junction base count of 9. There are 15 amino acids in the CDR3, from cysteine to phenylalanine inclusive. Just CDR3 DNA is preserved here, 45 bases in frame from base 1. In this study, sorted CD4+ and CD8+ T cells from the blood of healthy subjects and of severe aplastic anemia patients had their TCR repertoires deep-sequenced. Ficoll-Paque density gradient centrifugation was used to isolate peripheral blood mononuclear cells. Before DNA was extracted, CD4+ and CD8+ T cells were sorted using either FACS or magnetic beads. Genomic DNA served as template for TCR beta VDJ combination and CDR3 sequence profiling. TCR repertoire sequencing was run on an Illumina HiSeq 2000. Regarding the original processing steps: Repertoire assessment relied on Simpson's diversity index, CDR3 size and DJ length profiles, and TRBV/TRBJ rearrangement plots. The most abundant DNA sequence in the deep sequencing data was defined as the immunodominant clone. CDR3 amino acid sequences were checked for sharing across subjects and were also compared against the VDJdb database and published repertoires. In-frame beta chains were kept once TCRdb had trimmed the public reads at Q25 with fastp and called clones with MiXCR. Each CDR3 protein appears once, grouped with its most common genes and DNA. The V and J calls were determined by TCRdb, not by the authors. The sample table shows approximately 380,000 distinct CDR3 sequences, and 60% to 80% are seen once. The ten top clones hold less than 4% of the sample.

Sequencing input: sorted CD4+, CD8+, or CD8+CD57+ T cells (not recorded which) from PBMCs. The sequence joins TRBV10-3 to TRBJ2-3, with TRBD1 matching 8 junction bases. The TCR originated in a human donor in good health, serving as a control. The CDR3 protein: CAISARGQTGDTQYF. Read as DNA, the sequence is TGTGCCATCAGTGCCAGGGGGCAAACAGGGGATACGCAGTATTTT.